This T cell receptor (beta chain) emerged from a study of T-cell memory formation after mild COVID-19. This clonotype was counted only a few times. The antigen remains unidentified. Study-wide results and caveats: Among contracting clones, CD4+ were mainly CM/EM and CD8+ enriched in EMRA.

UMIs and sample barcodes were carried by the TCR alpha and TCR beta cDNA libraries that 5'RACE produced using constant-segment primers. TCRdb reprocessed the 5' RACE reads with MiXCR, giving one entry per CDR3 protein. Of about 140,000 distinct CDR3 sequences in the sample, roughly a fifth were seen once. The sequence was obtained from an adult woman who had mild COVID-19 (a few samples of this study predate the infection). Cell type and time point are not known. Source material: PBMCs or a T cell subset sorted from them (not recorded which).

The DNA for the CDR3 is TGTGCCAGCAGCTTGGCATCCGACACTGAAGCTTTCTTT. It is translated as CASSLASDTEAFF. This chain connects TRBV5-5 to TRBJ1-1, with D unclear. Trimming shortened V by 0 bases and J by 3 bases, and 6 bases separated the two germline ends. Germline V lookup: CDR1 SGHKS, CDR2 YYEKEE (reference sequence). This CDR3 is 13 amino acids long.